This T cell receptor beta chain derives from a study of T cell clonotyping in hematopoietic cell transplantation. Trimming at V came to 2 bases and at J to 5 bases, leaving 4 bases not matched to a gene. The CDR3 spans 15 residues. Germline CDR1 reads LNHDA; CDR2 reads SQIVND (reference sequence). General study findings and limits: Without cell sorting, CD4 versus CD8 contributions remain unresolved. Few recipient clonotypes overlapped donors; over 95% were de novo at given depth. After transplant, recipient diversity fell while pathologically expanded clonotypes grew through day 180.

For this clone: Its specificity is not known.

This table comes from immunoSEQ multiplex PCR, and its TCRdb copy is limited to in-frame clones, with some not included. Here the sample spans some 5,000 clones, around 90% being singletons. Source material: peripheral blood mononuclear cells. This chain links TRBV19 with TRBJ2-2; TRBD2 matches at 8 bases. This clonotype was sampled from a man in his forties or fifties in good health. Some clones in this sample may be carry-over from other donors' samples. The CDR3 protein is CASSISGGWTGELFF. CDR3 DNA: TGTGCCAGTAGTATATCGGGAGGGTGGACCGGGGAGCTGTTTTTT.